These T cell receptor beta chains were read from a single sample in a study of blood T cell repertoires in COVID-19. Some clones are missing from TCRdb's copy, which holds only in-frame ones; the method was immunoSEQ multiplex PCR. The sample includes around 270,000 clones, about 87% seen only once; the top ten take 2.5% to 3.5%. The sample consisted of PBMCs or T cells enriched from blood (not recorded which). These receptors were collected from a middle-aged woman who had been exposed to COVID-19. Both conserved end residues are part of each CDR3.

J,V,CDR3
TRBJ1-5,TRBV19,CASNTQGQAAQPQHF
TRBJ2-1,TRBV7-7,CASSPRVLINNEQFF
TRBJ2-3,TRBV7-2,CASSDTKGTDTQYF
TRBJ1-1,TRBV6-5,CASKPGANTEAFF
TRBJ1-2,TRBV28,CASSLFPGTYGYTF
TRBJ2-7,TRBV5-1,CASTPAAGAYEQYF
TRBJ1-6,TRBV2,CASSDRVGNSPLHF
TRBJ1-1,TRBV7-9,CASSFLTGGGTEAFF
TRBJ2-1,TRBV18,CASSLTGGRYNEQFF
TRBJ2-3,TRBV4-3,CASSHQSTQYF
TRBJ1-5,TRBV4-2,CASSQSWDSDHSNQPQHF
TRBJ2-1,TRBV9,CASSVLTSEDEQFF
TRBJ1-2,TRBV27,CASSPTAHYGYTF
TRBJ1-1,TRBV6-4,CASSAGQGNTEAFF
TRBJ2-1,TRBV28,CASSLELAVGNEQFF
TRBJ2-3,TRBV7-9,CASSPGTSGSTDTQYF
TRBJ1-5,TRBV2,CASSELGAGGRQPQHF